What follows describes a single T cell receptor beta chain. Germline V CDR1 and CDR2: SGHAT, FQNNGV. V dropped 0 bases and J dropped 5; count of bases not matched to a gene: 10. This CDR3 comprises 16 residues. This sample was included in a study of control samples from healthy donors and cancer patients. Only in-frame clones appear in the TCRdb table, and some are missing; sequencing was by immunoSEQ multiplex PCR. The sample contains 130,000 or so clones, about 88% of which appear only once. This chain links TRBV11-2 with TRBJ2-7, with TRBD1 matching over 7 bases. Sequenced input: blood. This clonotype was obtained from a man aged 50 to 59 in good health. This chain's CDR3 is CASSLDGGTAIDEQYF. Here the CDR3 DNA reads TGTGCCAGCAGCTTAGATGGTGGGACAGCTATTGACGAGCAGTACTTC.